This T cell receptor beta chain appears in the sequencing data of a study of T cell responses to AZD1222 COVID-19 vaccine. Study outcomes and limitations: Only five or six individuals given AZD1222 were seropositive at baseline. Spike-specific TCR breadth and depth grew following two AZD1222 doses.

Assay: immunoSEQ multiplex PCR; the TCRdb copy retains only in-frame clones and omits some. The table records more than 80,000 clones, 70% to 90% of them present only once. Germline loops: CDR1 MDHEN, CDR2 SYDVKM. Trimming stripped 3 bases from V and 4 bases from J, with 7 bases between. There are 13 residues in the CDR3. With regard to this clone: The antigen is unknown.

The material was peripheral blood, obtained 28 days after the second AZD1222 dose. The gene calls are TRBV28 and TRBJ1-5, with D hard to call. The origin of this receptor is an adult who received the AZD1222 COVID-19 vaccine. The CDR3 DNA sequence: TGTGCCAGCAGTTTTGTGGGGAATCAGCCCCAGCATTTT. Encoded protein: CASSFVGNQPQHF.